The clone carrying this T cell receptor beta chain was seen at least ten times. CDR1 is SGDLS, CDR2 YYNGEE, per germline. The CDR3 contains 13 residues. Deletions cut 0 bases from V and 5 bases from J, with 8 bases between. The data derive from a study of T cells after yellow fever vaccination. Study-wide points: It was a small share of clonotypes that appeared in both CD4 and CD8 compartments.

From the 5' RACE reads, TCRdb called clonotypes with MiXCR, one entry per CDR3 protein. The repertoire includes 30,000 or so distinct CDR3 sequences, 6.6% of them detected once, and approximately 22% sits in the top ten. The chain joins TRBV9 to TRBJ2-5; D is uncertain. The source is a young man who received the YFV17D yellow fever vaccine. Source: PBMCs, either bulk or a sorted T-cell subset (CD4+, CD8+, memory, or dextramer-sorted; not recorded which), taken on the day of the first yellow fever vaccination. The CDR3 spells CASSVGAVETQYF. CDR3 DNA sequence: TGTGCCAGCAGCGTAGGGGCCGTGGAGACCCAGTACTTC.